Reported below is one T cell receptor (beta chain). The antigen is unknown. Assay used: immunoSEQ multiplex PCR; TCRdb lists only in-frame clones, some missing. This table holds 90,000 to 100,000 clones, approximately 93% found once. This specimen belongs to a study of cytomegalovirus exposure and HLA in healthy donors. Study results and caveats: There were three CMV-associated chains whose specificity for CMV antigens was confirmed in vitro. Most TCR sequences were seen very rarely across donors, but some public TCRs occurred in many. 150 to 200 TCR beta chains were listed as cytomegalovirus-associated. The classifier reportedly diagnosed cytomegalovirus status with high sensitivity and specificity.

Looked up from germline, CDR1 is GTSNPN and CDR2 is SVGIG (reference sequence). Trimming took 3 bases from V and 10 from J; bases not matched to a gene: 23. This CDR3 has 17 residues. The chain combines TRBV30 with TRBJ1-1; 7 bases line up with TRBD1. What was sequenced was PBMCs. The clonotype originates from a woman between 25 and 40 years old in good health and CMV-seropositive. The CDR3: CAWRTRGLGQTLERAFF. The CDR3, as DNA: TGTGCCTGGAGAACACGGGGGTTGGGACAGACCCTTGAGCGAGCTTTCTTT.